A selection of T cell receptor beta chains follows, all from one sample in a study of T cells in Graves' hyperthyroidism and ophthalmopathy. TCRdb re-called the multiplex PCR reads through MiXCR, storing one row per CDR3 protein. The data contain about 640,000 distinct CDR3 sequences, around 21% of them seen just once; the ten biggest clones take up more than 30%. Sequencing was performed on blood. These receptors came from a young man with Graves' ophthalmopathy. CDR3s include the opening cysteine and the closing phenylalanine or tryptophan. The D gene is left open where the match is weak. The size of a clone is reported for some rows only, either as once, few or many, or as a class for expanded clones.

CDR3nt,CDR3aa,abundance,v_gene,d_gene,j_gene
TGTGCCAGCAACCGCCACTCTAGGACGCCCACAGATACGCAGTATTTT,CASNRHSRTPTDTQYF,many,TRBV7-2,NA,TRBJ2-3
TGTGCCAGCAGTACCGGAATGCATACGCAGTATTTT,CASSTGMHTQYF,few,TRBV6-2/TRBV6-3,NA,TRBJ2-3
TGTGCCAGCAGCTTAGAGGGGAGCTCCAACTCCTACAATGAGCAGTTCTTC,CASSLEGSSNSYNEQFF,many,TRBV13,NA,TRBJ2-1
TGCAGTGCTAGAGACCAGACAGGCTACGAGCAGTACTTC,CSARDQTGYEQYF,NA,TRBV20-1,NA,TRBJ2-7
TGTGCCACCACCCGTAGGACGGATGAAAAACTGTTTTTT,CATTRRTDEKLFF,NA,TRBV15,NA,TRBJ1-4
TGTGCCAGCAGCTTAGGACAGCCGTCTGGAAACACCATATATTTT,CASSLGQPSGNTIYF,NA,TRBV13,NA,TRBJ1-3
TGCAGTGCCACGAGGCAGACTAGCGGTTACAATGAGCAGTTCTTC,CSATRQTSGYNEQFF,NA,TRBV20-1,TRBD2,TRBJ2-1
TGTGCCAGCAGTTTTGTGGTTAATAGCAATCAGCCCCAGCATTTT,CASSFVVNSNQPQHF,NA,TRBV28,NA,TRBJ1-5
TGCGCCAGCAGCTTTGAGACTCCTAGCACAGATACGCAGTATTTT,CASSFETPSTDTQYF,NA,TRBV5-1,NA,TRBJ2-3
TGTGCCAGCAGGTGGGGCCTAGCTAACTATGGCTACACCTTC,CASRWGLANYGYTF,few,TRBV5-6,NA,TRBJ1-2
TGTGCCAGCAGGAAGACCCAGTACTTC,CASRKTQYF,few,TRBV27,NA,TRBJ2-5
TGCAGTGCTCTGGGACTAGCGGAATCCTACGAGCAGTACTTC,CSALGLAESYEQYF,NA,TRBV20-1,TRBD2,TRBJ2-7
TGCGCCAGCAGCCCGGGACGGCTACTAAGCACAGATACGCAGTATTTT,CASSPGRLLSTDTQYF,NA,TRBV4-1,NA,TRBJ2-3
TGTGCCTGGAGTCCATCGGATCGAGGAGCTTTCTTT,CAWSPSDRGAFF,NA,TRBV30,NA,TRBJ1-1
TGCAGTGCTACCACTCGCCGGGACGGTCCGAACGAGCAGTACTTC,CSATTRRDGPNEQYF,NA,TRBV20-1,NA,TRBJ2-7